This section outlines one T cell receptor (beta chain) sequence together with its context. The V and J ends lost 4 bases and 5 bases, in that order; junction bases with no gene match: 3. Per germline, CDR1 SGHRS and CDR2 YFSETQ. This CDR3 spans 14 amino acids. Primers included in the PCR were 60 Vbeta and 13 Jbeta primers. Repertoires were generated with immunoSEQ multiplex PCR, while TCRdb's copy carries only in-frame clones and drops some. This table holds about 190,000 clones, roughly 76% found once. This sample was included in a study of cytomegalovirus exposure and HLA in healthy donors. This receptor was identified in a man between 40 and 49 years old in good health and CMV-seropositive. The rearrangement links TRBV5-1 to TRBJ1-2, with 12 nucleotides matching TRBD1. Sequenced: PBMCs. The CDR3 is CASSRGQGAYGYTF. CDR3 in DNA: TGCGCCAGCAGCAGGGGACAGGGGGCGTATGGCTACACCTTC.